Listed below are T cell receptor beta chains from one sample, sequenced in a study of regulatory T cells in long-lasting Graves disease. A single record per CDR3 protein comes from TCRdb applying MiXCR to the multiplex PCR reads. The table shows hundreds of thousands of distinct CDR3 sequences, with over 12% occurring only once. Separately, the same data were catalogued under a study of T cells in Graves' hyperthyroidism and ophthalmopathy.

The specimen was peripheral blood mononuclear cells (PBMCs), collected at new diagnosis, from a patient treated with antithyroid drugs. These receptors all stem from a middle-aged woman with Graves disease. Each CDR3 is given with its conserved first and last residue. Each record gives: D gene, J gene, clone size, V gene, CDR3 protein, CDR3 DNA. A D gene is named only where the DNA matches it firmly. Clone size, where shown, is once, few, many, or a class for clones that have expanded.

TRBD2	TRBJ2-1	-	TRBV2	CASRGTSGRLYNEQFF	TGTGCCAGCAGAGGTACTAGCGGGAGGCTTTACAATGAGCAGTTCTTC
-	TRBJ1-5	once	TRBV4-1	CASSQEPKGGIRDSNQPQHF	TGCGCCAGCAGCCAAGAACCTAAGGGGGGTATAAGGGATAGCAATCAGCCCCAGCATTTT
-	TRBJ2-1	many	TRBV12-3/TRBV12-4	CASSLGQEQFF	TGTGCCAGCAGCCTTGGACAGGAGCAGTTCTTC
-	TRBJ2-7	few	TRBV24-1	CATSDRSTGDDEQYF	TGTGCCACCAGTGATCGGAGCACAGGCGATGACGAGCAGTACTTC
TRBD1	TRBJ2-7	many	TRBV20-1	CSAVSYWTGGYEQYF	TGCAGTGCTGTATCCTATTGGACAGGGGGCTACGAGCAGTACTTC
-	TRBJ2-1	many	TRBV3-1	CASSPDSFPGNEQFF	TGTGCCAGCAGCCCCGACTCATTTCCTGGGAATGAGCAGTTCTTC
-	TRBJ1-1	many	TRBV18	CASSPGREVAEAFF	TGTGCCAGCTCACCAGGAAGGGAGGTCGCTGAAGCTTTCTTT
TRBD2	TRBJ2-4	few	TRBV20-1	CSATGLAGVSRFLAKNIQYF	TGCAGTGCAACCGGACTAGCGGGAGTGAGTCGCTTCTTAGCCAAAAACATTCAGTACTTC
TRBD2	TRBJ2-3	few	TRBV20-1	CSAPHGLAATPTDTQYF	TGCAGTGCCCCCCATGGGCTAGCGGCAACCCCCACAGATACGCAGTATTTT
TRBD2	TRBJ2-3	many	TRBV10-3	CAISDIAGGSDTQYF	TGTGCCATCAGTGACATAGCGGGAGGATCAGATACGCAGTATTTT
-	TRBJ2-5	few	TRBV5-1	CASSLFFRETQYF	TGCGCCAGCAGCTTGTTTTTTAGGGAGACCCAGTACTTC
TRBD1	TRBJ2-1	-	TRBV5-1	CASSLGGQGASYNEQLF	TGCGCCAGCAGCTTGGGGGGACAGGGGGCTTCCTACAATGAGCAGCTCTTC
-	TRBJ2-7	-	TRBV28	CASSRGEGFGLPYEQYF	TGTGCCAGCAGTCGTGGAGAGGGATTCGGGTTGCCCTACGAGCAGTACTTC
TRBD2	TRBJ2-5	once	TRBV28	CASSLPLRLAGDQETQYF	TGTGCCAGCAGTTTGCCACTACGACTAGCGGGGGACCAAGAGACCCAGTACTTC
-	TRBJ1-2	-	TRBV14	CASSQVEWDGYTF	TGTGCCAGCAGCCAAGTCGAGTGGGACGGCTACACCTTC
TRBD2	TRBJ2-1	few	TRBV29-1	CSVEWLAGGDEQFF	TGCAGCGTTGAGTGGCTAGCGGGAGGCGATGAGCAGTTCTTC
-	TRBJ2-7	few	TRBV5-1	CASGPGTGSYEQYF	TGCGCCAGCGGCCCCGGGACGGGCTCCTACGAGCAGTACTTC
TRBD2	TRBJ2-7	many	TRBV20-1	CSARDHLAGADEQYF	TGCAGTGCTAGAGATCACCTAGCGGGAGCAGACGAGCAGTACTTC
TRBD1	TRBJ2-1	many	TRBV7-2	CASSSDRGTYNEQFF	TGTGCCAGCAGCTCGGACAGGGGCACCTACAATGAGCAGTTCTTC
-	TRBJ1-2	few	TRBV4-2	CASSQDGRGAPVHGYTF	TGTGCCAGCAGCCAAGATGGACGGGGGGCTCCGGTCCATGGCTACACCTTC
-	TRBJ2-1	-	TRBV19	CASSNEGYGTYNEQFF	TGTGCCAGTAGTAACGAAGGATACGGGACTTACAATGAGCAGTTCTTC
TRBD2	TRBJ2-1	-	TRBV20-1	CSARDRTSVYNEQFF	TGCAGTGCTAGAGACCGCACTAGCGTATACAATGAGCAGTTCTTC
-	TRBJ2-4	many	TRBV29-1	CSVALQALAKNIQYF	TGCAGCGTTGCTTTACAGGCCCTAGCCAAAAACATTCAGTACTTC
TRBD2	TRBJ2-7	-	TRBV7-9	CASSPRDYPYEQYF	TGTGCCAGCAGCCCGCGGGACTACCCCTACGAGCAGTACTTC
-	TRBJ1-1	many	TRBV4-1	CASSQGDEDTEAFF	TGCGCCAGCAGCCAGGGCGATGAAGACACTGAAGCTTTCTTT